The T cell receptor beta chain under discussion was sequenced for a study of blood T cell repertoires in COVID-19. Overall study context: COVID-19 samples collected from the United States, Italy and Spain covered acute and convalescent phases. PBMCs, B-cell-depleted T cells, or T cells were the source of the cDNA or gDNA that made up the material.

V shed 6 bases, J shed 1 base, and the junction held 5 bases outside the gene matches. CDR3 length: 14 residues. The germline V gene encodes CDR1 LGHDT and CDR2 YNNKEL (reference sequence). In terms of age and location, participants ranged from about 18 to 100 years and lived in about 25 US areas. As originally analysed: Reference gene primer amplification yielded estimated nucleated cell counts. The repertoire was sequenced with immunoSEQ multiplex PCR; TCRdb's copy has only in-frame clones and lacks some. From that table come the V and J calls and clone size; the DNA was used to work out D and trimming. In the table there are around 250,000 clones, over 75% of which are singletons.

This TCR derives from a woman between 45 and 65 years old with acute COVID-19. The V and J genes are TRBV3-1 (or the pseudogene TRBV3-2) and TRBJ1-1, with TRBD1 matching 7 bases. Sequencing was done on a sample of PBMCs or T cells enriched from blood (not recorded which). This chain's CDR3 is CASSHTGANTEAFF. CDR3 DNA sequence: TGTGCCAGCAGTCACACAGGGGCGAACACTGAAGCTTTCTTT.